The 24 T cell receptor beta chains listed next were all sequenced from one sample in a study of CD8 T cells in Susac syndrome. Reverse transcription of 0.5 to 1 ug RNA was performed with random hexamers. Using its own MiXCR run on the immunoSEQ multiplex PCR reads, TCRdb lists one record per CDR3 protein. The sample lists some 180,000 distinct CDR3 sequences; over 85% were seen once. The sample comprised CD4+ T cells from PBMCs. These receptors were obtained from a human donor in good health.

V gene TRBV5-1 combines with J gene TRBJ2-1; D possibly matches TRBD1 or TRBD2 (7 bases each). CDR3 length: 19 residues. Per the germline V gene, CDR1 is SGHRS and CDR2 is YFSETQ. V gave up 3 bases and J gave up 2 bases, with 24 bases separating them. The DNA of the CDR3 is TGCGCCAGCAGCTCGGCGGGGGACAGCTTACCCTCGGCCTACAATGAGCAGTTCTTC. Translation: CASSSAGDSLPSAYNEQFF. Based on the CDR3 plus reference TRBV5-1 and TRBJ2-1, the full variable domain is KAGVTQTPRYLIKTRGQQVTLSCSPISGHRSVSWYQQTPGQGLQFLFEYFSETQRNKGNFPGRFSGRQFSNSRSEMNVSTLELGDSALYLCASSSAGDSLPSAYNEQFFGPGTRLTVL.

The chain recombines TRBV6-4 with TRBJ1-2, with 7 bases that match TRBD1. Trimming cost V 6 bases and J 3 bases; bases outside gene matches: 4. Germline lookup yields CDR1 MRHNA and CDR2 SNTAGT. The CDR3 is 13 amino acids. CDR3 coding DNA: TGTGCCAGCAGAGGGGACAGACACTATGGCTACACCTTC. Its translation is CASRGDRHYGYTF.

This chain joins TRBV3-1 and TRBJ1-2; 8 bases are a match to TRBD1. The CDR3 totals 15 residues. In germline, CDR1 is LGHDT, CDR2 YNNKEL (reference sequence). V lost 1 base and J lost 4; bases outside the gene matches: 5. CDR3 nucleotide sequence: TGTGCCAGCAGCCAAGCAGGGGGCCTCGTCTATGGCTACACCTTC. The encoded protein is CASSQAGGLVYGYTF.

The rearrangement uses TRBV5-1 and TRBJ2-1; 8 nucleotides line up with TRBD2. The CDR3 loop spans 15 amino acids. Germline CDR1 SGHRS, CDR2 YFSETQ. V lost 4 bases, J lost 4 bases, and 7 bases stayed unmatched. The CDR3 DNA is TGCGCCAGCAGCGGAGGAGCGGGGGTGTACAATGAGCAGTTCTTC. It yields the protein CASSGGAGVYNEQFF.

The CDR3 reads CASSPSGLSNQPQHF. The CDR3 DNA reads TGTGCCAGCAGTCCTTCAGGCCTTAGCAATCAGCCCCAGCATTTT. The rearrangement joins TRBV12-3 or TRBV12-4 to TRBJ1-5; unclear D gene. The ends were cut back, 5 bases at V and 0 bases at J, with 11 bases in the middle. The CDR3 has 15 residues.

The V call is TRBV27, the J call TRBJ2-2; D is uncertain. V shed 3 bases and J shed 1 base, with 18 bases lying between them. The CDR3 is made up of 18 amino acids. Germline assignment: CDR1 MNHEY and CDR2 SMNVEV (reference sequence). The CDR3 DNA sequence: TGTGCCAGCAGTTTCTCACCCCGCAAGGCCCTGAACACCGGGGAGCTGTTTTTT. This sequence encodes CASSFSPRKALNTGELFF.

The V call is TRBV25-1, the J call TRBJ1-1, with TRBD1 as a possible D gene (6 bases). The CDR3 loop spans 14 amino acids. Germline V gene data show CDR1 as MGHDK and CDR2 as SYGVNS. V shed 2 bases and J shed 1 base, with 8 bases lying between them. Written as DNA, the CDR3 is TGTGCCAGCAGTGAAGGGGGGCGGAACACTGAAGCTTTCTTT. As protein: CASSEGGRNTEAFF.

The chain couples TRBV20-1 to TRBJ2-5; a weak D match, TRBD1 (5 bases). The CDR3 totals 12 residues. The V gene lost 5 bases and the J gene lost 5 bases, with 12 bases spanning the gap. CDR1 and CDR2 from the germline V gene are DFQATT and SNEGSKA (reference sequence). CDR3 residues: CSAARVLETQYF. In DNA, the CDR3 is TGCAGTGCTGCCAGGGTTCTTGAGACCCAGTACTTC.

This clonotype was seen just once. V and J are TRBV19 and TRBJ2-1, with 7 bases matching TRBD2. Germline-derived CDR1 and CDR2 are LNHDA and SQIVND (reference sequence). The CDR3 sequence is 15 residues long. The J segment lost 2 bases and the V segment lost 6 bases, leaving 7 bases of the junction unmatched. The CDR3 nucleotides read TGTGCCAGTAGGAGGGAGGGGACGACCTACAATGAGCAGTTCTTC. Its protein product is CASRREGTTYNEQFF.

The V and J genes are TRBV7-8 and TRBJ2-7; D might be TRBD2 (6 bases). V lost 5 bases, J lost 1 base, and 15 bases lay in between. The germline V gene has CDR1 SGHVS and CDR2 FQNEAQ. The CDR3 runs to 15 residues. The CDR3 loop is CASSRIPAGSYEQYF. DNA for the CDR3: TGTGCCAGCAGCAGGATACCTGCGGGGTCCTACGAGCAGTACTTC. Variable domain in full (rest from reference TRBV7-8 and TRBJ2-7): GAGVSQSPRYKVAKRGQDVALRCDPISGHVSLFWYQQALGQGPEFLTYFQNEAQLDKSGLPSDRFFAERPEGSVSTLKIQRTQQEDSAVYLCASSRIPAGSYEQYFGPGTRLTVT.

The chain recombines TRBV15 with TRBJ2-3, with D possibly matching TRBD2 (6 bases). V was shortened by 4 bases and J by 1 base, with 12 bases between the two germline ends. There are 15 residues in the CDR3. Germline lookup yields CDR1 LNHNV and CDR2 YYDKDF (reference sequence). The CDR3 DNA reads TGTGCCACCAGCAAGCCGGGAGCCCGCACAGATACGCAGTATTTT. Its translation is CATSKPGARTDTQYF. The full variable domain, completed using reference TRBV15 and TRBJ2-3, is DAMVIQNPRYQVTQFGKPVTLSCSQTLNHNVMYWYQQKSSQAPKLLFHYYDKDFNNEADTPDNFQSRRPNTSFCFLDIRSPGLGDTAMYLCATSKPGARTDTQYFGPGTRLTVL.

Here the CDR3 DNA reads TGCAGTGCTAAGAGGGAAGGGCATTCACCCCTCCACTTT. Translating it yields CSAKREGHSPLHF. The chain carries TRBV20-1 and TRBJ1-6; D gene unclear. The CDR3 sequence is 13 residues long. The germline V gene encodes CDR1 DFQATT and CDR2 SNEGSKA (reference sequence). The V and J ends lost 4 bases and 8 bases respectively, with 12 bases between them.

This chain joins TRBV28 and TRBJ2-7; no clear D gene. Germline loops: CDR1 MDHEN, CDR2 SYDVKM. V was shortened by 8 bases and J by 6 bases, with 5 bases between the two germline ends. The CDR3 has 9 amino acids. CDR3 residues: CASPCEQYF. The CDR3 DNA follows: TGTGCCAGCCCCTGCGAGCAGTACTTC.

The V gene is TRBV27, the J gene TRBJ1-5; no reliable D call. V was shortened by 4 bases and J by 2 bases, with 9 bases between the two germline ends. Germline V gene sequence: CDR1 MNHEY, CDR2 SMNVEV (reference sequence). The CDR3 spans 14 residues. The CDR3 reads CASSSGPRNQPQHF. CDR3 nucleotides: TGTGCCAGCAGTTCGGGTCCTCGCAATCAGCCCCAGCATTTT.

This rearrangement joins TRBV20-1 to TRBJ1-2; no clear D. Trimming stripped 1 base from V and 4 bases from J, with 13 bases between. The CDR3 totals 14 residues. From germline, CDR1 is DFQATT and CDR2 SNEGSKA (reference sequence). CDR3 DNA: TGCAGTGCTAGAGTCCTCCTCCCCCTCTATGGCTACACCTTC. It encodes CSARVLLPLYGYTF.

V and J are TRBV20-1 and TRBJ2-7; D could derive from TRBD1 or TRBD2 (5 bases each). The CDR3 is 13 residues long. The germline CDR1 and CDR2 sequences are DFQATT and SNEGSKA (reference sequence). Trimming removed 2 bases from V and 0 bases from J, with 8 bases in between. CDR3 loop: CSARKGPSYEQYF. As DNA, the CDR3 is TGCAGTGCTAGAAAGGGACCCTCCTACGAGCAGTACTTC.

The chain uses TRBV29-1 and TRBJ2-1; D may match TRBD1 or TRBD2 (5 bases each). The CDR3 has 11 residues. Deletions cut 8 bases from V and 8 bases from J, with 13 bases between. Germline V gives CDR1 SQVTM, CDR2 ANQGSEA. The CDR3 coding sequence is TGCAGCTTGTCCAGAGGGGATGAGCAGTTCTTC. Translating it yields CSLSRGDEQFF.

The chain has TRBV20-1 and TRBJ1-5, with TRBD1 as a possible D gene (5 bases). The CDR3 loop spans 14 amino acids. Trimming removed 4 bases at V and 6 bases at J, with 16 bases between. From germline, CDR1 is DFQATT and CDR2 SNEGSKA (reference sequence). CDR3 protein: CSATPLGATQPQHF. The CDR3 DNA reads as TGCAGTGCTACTCCCCTCGGGGCCACTCAGCCCCAGCATTTT.

The chain carries TRBV12-3 or TRBV12-4 and TRBJ2-1, with 16 nucleotides matching TRBD2. This CDR3 has 16 amino acids. The V segment lost 6 bases and the J segment 13 bases; nucleotides outside the gene matches: 12. The DNA for the CDR3 is TGTGCCAGCAGCCGGGGACTAGCGGGGGGGCCAATTCTTCAGTTCTTC. Translating gives CASSRGLAGGPILQFF.

The chain recombines TRBV7-2 with TRBJ2-3; D perhaps matches TRBD2 (5 bases). Per germline, CDR1 SGHTA and CDR2 FQGNSA. CDR3 size: 14 residues. Trimming pared 6 bases from V and 2 bases from J, leaving 12 bases between. CDR3: CASSPLRDTDTQYF. In DNA form, the CDR3 reads TGTGCCAGCAGTCCCTTGAGGGACACAGATACGCAGTATTTT.

The J gene is TRBJ1-5, the V gene TRBV6-6; 9 bases are shared with TRBD1. With V trimmed by 2 bases and J by 4 bases, 3 bases remained unmatched. Germline CDR1 MNHNY, CDR2 SVGAGI (reference sequence). The CDR3 has 15 residues. CDR3 sequence (DNA): TGTGCCAGCAGTTACCCGGGACAGGGAAATCAGCCCCAGCATTTT. Translation: CASSYPGQGNQPQHF.

The J gene is TRBJ1-3, the V gene TRBV28; D is undetermined. Germline CDR1 is MDHEN and CDR2 is SYDVKM. This CDR3 is 14 amino acids long. Trimming removed 4 bases at V and 0 bases at J, with 7 bases between. The CDR3 nucleotides read TGTGCCAGCAGTTGGGCAAACTCTGGAAACACCATATATTTT. It is translated as CASSWANSGNTIYF.

The V gene is TRBV5-1, the J gene TRBJ1-2; D is possibly TRBD1 (6 bases). The CDR3 loop spans 18 amino acids. Germline CDR1 SGHRS, CDR2 YFSETQ. V was trimmed by 1 base and J by 0 bases, leaving 19 bases between them. The CDR3 bases are TGCGCCAGCAGCTTGACAGGGATTAACGGGCTATCTAACTATGGCTACACCTTC. Residues: CASSLTGINGLSNYGYTF. Together with reference TRBV5-1 and TRBJ1-2, the CDR3 gives the full variable domain: KAGVTQTPRYLIKTRGQQVTLSCSPISGHRSVSWYQQTPGQGLQFLFEYFSETQRNKGNFPGRFSGRQFSNSRSEMNVSTLELGDSALYLCASSLTGINGLSNYGYTFGSGTRLTVV.

This chain joins TRBV6-5 and TRBJ1-6; the match to TRBD1 covers 9 bases. V trimming: 6 bases; J trimming: 10 bases; junction bases outside the gene matches: 10. The CDR3 is 15 residues long. The V gene's germline CDR1 is MNHEY and CDR2 SVGAGI. As DNA, the CDR3 is TGTGCCAGCAGGGCCGGGGGACAGGGTCGCTCACCCCTCCACTTT. It codes for CASRAGGQGRSPLHF.